The present T cell receptor (beta chain) was sequenced within a study of neurological immune-mediated disorders. V was pared by 2 bases and J by 5 bases, with 15 bases between. The CDR3 contains 15 residues. Germline CDR1 reads GTSNPN; CDR2 reads SVGIG (reference sequence). The unsorted libraries originated from 2 million PBMCs that had been stored at -80 C. A 10-nucleotide random UMI tagged transcripts in template-switch 5'RACE cDNA synthesis. From 15-18 subjects, each sequencing run yielded over 160 million TCR-beta sequences. One entry per CDR3 protein, called by TCRdb with MiXCR from the 5' RACE reads. The data show 30,000 to 45,000 distinct CDR3 sequences, 10% seen once.

V is TRBV30 and J is TRBJ1-4; D gene unclear. The source is a woman aged 25 to 39 with HTLV-1-associated myelopathy (HAM/TSP). Sequencing input: PBMCs. Here the CDR3 DNA reads TGTGCCTGGAGTTACGCGGCAGCGAAGAATGAAAAACTGTTTTTT. The encoded protein is CAWSYAAAKNEKLFF.